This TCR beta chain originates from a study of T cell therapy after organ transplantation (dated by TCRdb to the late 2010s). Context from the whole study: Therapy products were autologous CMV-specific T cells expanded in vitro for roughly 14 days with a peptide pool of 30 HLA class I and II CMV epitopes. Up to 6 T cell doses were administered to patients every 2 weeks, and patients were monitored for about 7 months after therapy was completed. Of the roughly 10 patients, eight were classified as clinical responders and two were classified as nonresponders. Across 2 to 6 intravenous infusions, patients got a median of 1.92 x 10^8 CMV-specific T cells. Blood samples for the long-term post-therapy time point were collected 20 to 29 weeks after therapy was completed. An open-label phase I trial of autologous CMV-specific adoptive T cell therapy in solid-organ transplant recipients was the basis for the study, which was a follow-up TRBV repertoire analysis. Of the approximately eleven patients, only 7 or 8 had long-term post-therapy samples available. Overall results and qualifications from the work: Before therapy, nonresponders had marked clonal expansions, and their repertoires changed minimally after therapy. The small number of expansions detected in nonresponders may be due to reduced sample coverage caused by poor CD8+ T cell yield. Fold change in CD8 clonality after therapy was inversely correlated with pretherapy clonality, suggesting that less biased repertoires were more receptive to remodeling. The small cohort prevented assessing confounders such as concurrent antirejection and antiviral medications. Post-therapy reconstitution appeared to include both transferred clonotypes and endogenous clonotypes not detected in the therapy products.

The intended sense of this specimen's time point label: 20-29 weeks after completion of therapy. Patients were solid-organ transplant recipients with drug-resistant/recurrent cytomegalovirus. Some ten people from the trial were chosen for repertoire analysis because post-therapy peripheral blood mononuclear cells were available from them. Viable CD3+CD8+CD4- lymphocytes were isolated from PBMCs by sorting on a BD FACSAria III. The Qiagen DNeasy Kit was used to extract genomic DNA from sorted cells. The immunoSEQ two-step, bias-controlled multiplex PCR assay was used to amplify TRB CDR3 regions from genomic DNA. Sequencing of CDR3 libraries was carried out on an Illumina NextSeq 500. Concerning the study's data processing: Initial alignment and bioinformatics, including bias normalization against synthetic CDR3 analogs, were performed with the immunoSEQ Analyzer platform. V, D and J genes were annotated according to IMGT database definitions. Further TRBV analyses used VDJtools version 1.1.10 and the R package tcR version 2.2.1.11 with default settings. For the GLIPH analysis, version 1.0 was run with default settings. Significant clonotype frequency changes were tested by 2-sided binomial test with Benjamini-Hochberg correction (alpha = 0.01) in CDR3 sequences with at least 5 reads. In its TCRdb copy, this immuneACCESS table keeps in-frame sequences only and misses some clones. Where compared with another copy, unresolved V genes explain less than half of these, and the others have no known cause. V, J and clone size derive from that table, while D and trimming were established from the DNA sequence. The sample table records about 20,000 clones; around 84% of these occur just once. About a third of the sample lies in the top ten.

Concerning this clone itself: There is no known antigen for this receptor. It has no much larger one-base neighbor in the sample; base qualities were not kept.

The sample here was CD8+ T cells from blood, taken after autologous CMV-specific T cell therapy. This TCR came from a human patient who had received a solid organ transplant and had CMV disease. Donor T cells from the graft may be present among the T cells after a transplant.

The CDR3: CASSLALAGDEKLFF. The nucleotides read TGCGCCAGCAGCTTGGCCCTCGCAGGGGATGAAAAACTGTTTTTT. The chain couples TRBV5-1 to TRBJ1-4; 6 matching bases give a weak D call of TRBD1. Cut back by 0 bases and 6 bases, the V and J ends lie 12 bases apart. Inclusive of the bounding cysteine and phenylalanine, the CDR3 is 15 residues long. The only DNA kept is the CDR3, 45 bases in frame from the first base. From a lookup of the germline V gene, CDR1 and CDR2 are SGHRS and YFSETQ.